The 26 T cell receptor beta chains in this list originate from one sample, sequenced in a study of T cell repertoires in cytomegalovirus infection (dated by TCRdb to the late 2010s). Sequencing was carried out with an Illumina HiSeq 1500. TCRdb passed the public sequencing reads through fastp at Q25 and MiXCR, retaining productive beta sequences. Identical CDR3 proteins give one entry, which carries the most common genes and DNA. Recorded for this sample are 20,000 to 30,000 distinct CDR3 sequences; around 21% of them occurred a single time. Approximately 90% of the sample lies in the top ten. The sample's treatment or condition, from its label and the paper: in vitro stimulation with specific CMV peptide epitopes to enrich CMV-specific T cells. For these receptors, no antigen is known. The sample here was CD8+ T cells from cultured PBMCs, taken from culture after CMV antigen stimulation. The receptors here all came from a human donor in good health (CMV status not recorded). Some clones in this sample may be carry-over from other donors' samples.

This clonotype has at least ten counts. The CDR3 protein is CASSSRGTGGYGYTF. The CDR3 DNA reads TGTGCCAGCAGCTCCAGGGGGACAGGGGGGTATGGCTACACCTTC. The V gene is TRBV7-2, the J gene TRBJ1-2; 11 bases align to TRBD1. From germline, CDR1 is SGHTA and CDR2 FQGNSA. V gave up 4 bases and J gave up 5 bases; unmatched junction bases: 6. This CDR3 region has 15 residues. The variable domain in full, completed from reference TRBV7-2 and TRBJ1-2, reads GAGVSQSPSNKVTEKGKDVELRCDPISGHTALYWYRQSLGQGLEFLIYFQGNSAPDKSGLPSDRFSAERTGGSVSTLTIQRTQQEDSAVYLCASSSRGTGGYGYTFGSGTRLTVV.

The chain recombines TRBV29-1 with TRBJ2-1, with D perhaps matching TRBD1 or TRBD2 (5 bases each). V lost 4 bases to trimming and J lost 0 bases, with 13 bases between them. The V gene's germline CDR1 is SQVTM and CDR2 ANQGSEA. The CDR3 is 15 residues long. CDR3 protein: CSVGAAGSSYNEQFF. For the CDR3, the DNA is TGCAGCGTTGGAGCTGCAGGGAGCTCCTACAATGAGCAGTTCTTC.

The genes are TRBV27 and TRBJ2-5; D ambiguous. V dropped 4 bases and J dropped 1 base, with 4 bases sitting between them. The CDR3 contains 12 residues. CDR1 and CDR2 from the germline V gene are MNHEY and SMNVEV (reference sequence). CDR3 in DNA: TGTGCCAGCAGTTCTTCCCAAGAGACCCAGTACTTC. Encoded protein: CASSSSQETQYF.

This clonotype was seen ten or more times. The gene calls are TRBV6-1 and TRBJ1-5; D remains unclear. Trimming stripped 1 base from V and 4 bases from J, with 20 bases between. Germline loops: CDR1 MNHNS, CDR2 SASEGT. The CDR3 runs to 18 residues. CDR3: CASSEVAGGVSSNQPQHF. In DNA form, the CDR3 reads TGTGCCAGCAGTGAAGTTGCGGGCGGGGTGTCGAGTAATCAGCCCCAGCATTTT.

This clonotype was picked up a small number of times. The rearrangement joins TRBV20-1 to TRBJ2-1; TRBD1 matches 8 bases. The V gene end was trimmed by 3 bases and the J gene end by 0 bases; junction bases not matched to a gene: 10. Germline V lookup: CDR1 DFQATT, CDR2 SNEGSKA (reference sequence). The CDR3 is made up of 17 amino acids. The CDR3 DNA sequence: TGCAGTGCTAGGGACAGGGACCTGATGAGCTCCTACAATGAGCAGTTCTTC. Translated: CSARDRDLMSSYNEQFF.

This chain links TRBV2 with TRBJ1-1, with TRBD1 identical over 7 bases. The junction had 7 bases not matched to a gene; V was cut back by 6 bases and J by 3 bases. The CDR3 length is 14 residues. Germline CDR1 SNHLY, CDR2 FYNNEI. The CDR3 loop is CASRRDRTYTEAFF. The DNA for the CDR3 is TGTGCCAGCAGGCGGGACAGAACCTACACTGAAGCTTTCTTT.

This clonotype was found many times. V usage is TRBV27 and J usage is TRBJ1-1, with 8 bases aligning to TRBD1. Per the germline V gene, CDR1 is MNHEY and CDR2 is SMNVEV (reference sequence). The CDR3 sequence is 22 residues long. V gave up 6 bases and J gave up 0 bases; unmatched junction bases: 27. CDR3 in amino acids: CASSDKLGRGRVTHGLNTEAFF. For the CDR3, the DNA is TGTGCCAGCAGCGATAAATTAGGCAGGGGGCGAGTTACCCATGGTCTGAACACTGAAGCTTTCTTT.

Worth noting for this clonotype: At one boundary the junction diverges from the germline segment, which might be a read error. CDR3 sequence reads: CASGFLPGGETQYF. The DNA of the CDR3 is TGTGCCAGCGGCTTTCTTCCGGGGGGTGAGACCCAGTACTTC. This rearrangement joins TRBV7-9 to TRBJ2-5, with 7 bases identical to TRBD2. Germline V lookup: CDR1 SEHNR, CDR2 FQNEAQ (reference sequence). The CDR3 is 14 amino acids.

The rearrangement links TRBV7-6 to TRBJ2-2; D not resolved. Trimming shortened V by 3 bases and J by 4 bases, and 9 bases separated the two germline ends. The germline CDR1 and CDR2 sequences are SGHVS and FNYEAQ. The CDR3 has 14 residues. The DNA for the CDR3 is TGTGCCAGCAGCTTTGAAGGGTCCACCGGGGAGCTGTTTTTT. Translating it yields CASSFEGSTGELFF.

This clonotype has just a few counts. CDR3 in amino acids: CASSQVLAGSSTDTQYF. The CDR3 region has the DNA TGCGCCAGCAGCCAAGTACTAGCGGGGTCTAGCACAGATACGCAGTATTTT. This chain uses TRBV4-1 with TRBJ2-3; TRBD2 matches at 10 bases. With V trimmed by 1 base and J by 0 bases, 4 bases remained unmatched. This CDR3 region has 17 residues. Germline assignment: CDR1 MGHRA and CDR2 YSYEKL.

This clonotype has a count of ten or more. The chain joins TRBV7-8 to TRBJ2-5; 8 bases align to TRBD2. V gave up 0 bases and J gave up 0 bases; unmatched junction bases: 9. There are 18 residues in the CDR3. The germline CDR1 and CDR2 sequences are SGHVS and FQNEAQ. CDR3 bases: TGTGCCAGCAGCTTAGCGGCCCATACTAGCGGTAACCAAGAGACCCAGTACTTC. Its translation is CASSLAAHTSGNQETQYF.

The rearrangement joins TRBV4-1 to TRBJ1-4; D is unresolved. Germline CDR1 is MGHRA and CDR2 is YSYEKL. Trimming cost V 2 bases and J 7 bases, with 8 bases left between them. The CDR3 sequence is 13 residues long. CDR3 region: CASSQTVLEKLFF. In DNA, the CDR3 is TGCGCCAGCAGCCAAACGGTCCTTGAAAAACTGTTTTTT.

The rearrangement joins TRBV6-1 to TRBJ1-5; D is perhaps TRBD1 (6 bases). Deletions cut 7 bases from V and 0 bases from J, with 16 bases between. In germline, CDR1 is MNHNS, CDR2 SASEGT. There are 16 residues in the CDR3. CDR3 in amino acids: CASMPGTSYSNQPQHF. In nucleotides, the CDR3 is TGTGCCAGCATGCCCGGGACAAGTTATAGCAATCAGCCCCAGCATTTT.

This clonotype was found many times. V gene TRBV7-8 combines with J gene TRBJ1-2, with TRBD1 matching over 9 bases. The CDR3 totals 14 residues. V was pared by 0 bases and J by 8 bases, with 4 bases of the junction left unmatched. Germline V CDR1 and CDR2: SGHVS, FQNEAQ. CDR3 DNA: TGTGCCAGCAGCTTAGCTGGGGACAGGGACGGCTACACCTTC. It codes for CASSLAGDRDGYTF.

This clonotype was observed a few times. This chain connects TRBV6-5 to TRBJ1-2; TRBD1 matches 7 bases. The CDR3 contains 14 residues. CDR1 is MNHEY and CDR2 is SVGAGI in the germline V gene. The ends lost 8 bases at V and 4 bases at J; junction bases unmatched: 10. The CDR3 DNA is TGTGCCAGCCGAAGACAGGGAGCTACCTATGGCTACACCTTC. This translates into CASRRQGATYGYTF.

In its sample, this clonotype was seen many times. For the CDR3, the DNA is TGTGCCAGCAGTCTAGACGGCGCTGAAACTGAAGCTTTCTTT. Encoded protein: CASSLDGAETEAFF. The J gene is TRBJ1-1, the V gene TRBV7-2; D gene ambiguous. Germline CDR1 and CDR2: SGHTA and FQGNSA. This CDR3 is built from 14 residues. V was shortened by 6 bases and J by 5 bases, with 16 bases between the two germline ends.

The chain recombines TRBV2 with TRBJ1-1; D gene ambiguous. Germline assignment: CDR1 SNHLY and CDR2 FYNNEI. This CDR3 is 15 amino acids long. V lost 7 bases to trimming and J lost 1 base, with 16 bases between them. This chain's CDR3 is CASNPVDWGNTEAFF. The CDR3 DNA is TGTGCCAGCAACCCCGTCGACTGGGGGAACACTGAAGCTTTCTTT.

The J gene is TRBJ1-4, the V gene TRBV6-6; 8 bases agree with TRBD1. The V and J ends lost 6 bases and 5 bases, in that order; junction bases with no gene match: 8. Germline V gene sequence: CDR1 MNHNY, CDR2 SVGAGI (reference sequence). The CDR3 spans 15 residues. CDR3 in amino acids: CASSLYRGTNEKLFF. As DNA, the CDR3 is TGTGCCAGCAGCTTATACAGGGGGACAAATGAAAAACTGTTTTTT.

V and J are TRBV6-6 and TRBJ1-2; D remains ambiguous. Germline CDR1 MNHNY, CDR2 SVGAGI (reference sequence). This CDR3 has 11 residues. Trimming pared 7 bases from V and 2 bases from J, leaving 5 bases between. The DNA for the CDR3 is TGTGCCAGCACTGGGAACTATGGCTACACCTTC. It specifies CASTGNYGYTF.

In its sample, this clonotype was seen many times. The chain links TRBV4-1 to TRBJ1-5; D might be TRBD1 (5 bases). The CDR3 runs to 13 residues. From germline, CDR1 is MGHRA and CDR2 YSYEKL. V was shortened by 4 bases and J by 7 bases, with 11 bases between the two germline ends. The CDR3 loop is CASSRTLVQPQHF. For the CDR3, the DNA is TGCGCCAGCAGCCGGACATTAGTACAGCCCCAGCATTTT.

This clonotype turned up a few times. The chain is built from TRBV12-3 or TRBV12-4 and TRBJ2-7, with TRBD2 identical over 7 bases. The CDR3 extends over 16 amino acids. V lost 6 bases, J lost 0 bases, and 11 bases stayed unmatched. In DNA, the CDR3 is TGTGCCAGCAGATCCGCCAGCGGGGCCCTCTCCTACGAGCAGTACTTC. Its protein product is CASRSASGALSYEQYF.

This clonotype was detected only a few times. The gene calls are TRBV7-9 and TRBJ2-7; D remains ambiguous. Trimming removed 1 base from V and 3 bases from J, with 10 bases in between. This CDR3 is 14 amino acids long. CDR1 and CDR2 from the germline V gene are SEHNR and FQNEAQ (reference sequence). The CDR3 region is CASSLEGQIYEQYF. CDR3 bases: TGTGCCAGCAGCTTAGAGGGTCAGATCTACGAGCAGTACTTC.

The J gene is TRBJ1-5, the V gene TRBV20-1; maybe TRBD1 (5 bases). V lost 6 bases and J 6 bases, leaving 24 bases between the germline ends. Germline V lookup: CDR1 DFQATT, CDR2 SNEGSKA (reference sequence). CDR3 length: 16 amino acids. CDR3: CSASAPGPQRGQPQHF. CDR3 in DNA: TGCAGTGCAAGCGCCCCGGGACCCCAGCGGGGTCAGCCCCAGCATTTT.

The chain employs TRBV6-1 and TRBJ1-5; 7 bases are a match to TRBD1. The V segment lost 6 bases and the J segment 1 base; nucleotides outside the gene matches: 3. The CDR3 extends over 14 amino acids. CDR1 is MNHNS and CDR2 is SASEGT in the germline V gene. The CDR3 spells CASRTGSSNQPQHF. The DNA for the CDR3 is TGTGCCAGCAGGACAGGGTCCAGCAATCAGCCCCAGCATTTT.

Regarding this clonotype: One end of the junction varies from germline; a read error may be responsible. The gene calls are TRBV4-1 and TRBJ1-1, with TRBD1 as a possible D gene (5 bases). Germline V lookup: CDR1 MGHRA, CDR2 YSYEKL. The CDR3 loop spans 17 amino acids. CDR3 sequence: CASSQNFQGTMNTEAYF. The CDR3 DNA is TGTGCCAGCAGCCAAAATTTTCAGGGAACAATGAACACCGAAGCTTACTTT.

The sample holds a few counts of this clonotype. V and J are TRBV12-3 or TRBV12-4 and TRBJ2-2; D is possibly TRBD1 (5 bases). V was pared by 3 bases and J by 3 bases, with 14 bases between. CDR3 length: 16 residues. The CDR3 nucleotides are TGTGCCAGCAGTTTTTCCAGGGTCCGCGACACCGGGGAGCTGTTTTTT. Translation gives CASSFSRVRDTGELFF.